This T cell receptor beta chain comes out of a study of identical twins. Findings and limits, study-wide: Whereas memory repertoires showed no such difference, abundant cord blood beta clonotypes carried fewer insertions.

About this clonotype: Antigen specificity is unknown.

TCRdb independently ran MiXCR on the 5' RACE reads; one entry per CDR3 protein. The table has 500,000 or so distinct CDR3 sequences, more than 13% seen once. The germline gives CDR1 SGHAT, CDR2 FQDESV (reference sequence). This CDR3 contains 13 residues. Trimming took off 3 bases at V and 5 bases at J, with 10 bases between the two ends. The data also belong to a second study, concerning yellow fever vaccine responses in identical twins.

This receptor was taken from a woman under 30 in good health. Sample: CD4+ T cells sorted from blood. The J gene is TRBJ2-5, the V gene TRBV11-1; weak D call: TRBD2 (6 bases). The DNA of the CDR3 is TGTGCCAGCAGCTTCAGCGGGTCGGAGACCCAGTACTTC. Amino acids: CASSFSGSETQYF.